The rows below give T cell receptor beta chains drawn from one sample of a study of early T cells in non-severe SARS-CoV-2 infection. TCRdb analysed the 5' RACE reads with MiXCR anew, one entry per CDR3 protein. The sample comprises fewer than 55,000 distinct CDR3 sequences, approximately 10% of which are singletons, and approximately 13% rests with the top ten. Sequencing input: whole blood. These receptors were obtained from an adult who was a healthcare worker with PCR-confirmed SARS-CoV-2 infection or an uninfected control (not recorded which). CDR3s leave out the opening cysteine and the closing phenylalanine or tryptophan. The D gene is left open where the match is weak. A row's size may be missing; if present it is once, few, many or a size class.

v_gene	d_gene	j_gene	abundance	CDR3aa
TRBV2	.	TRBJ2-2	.	ASNQRGNTGELF
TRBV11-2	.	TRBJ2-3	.	TSSPEVNTQY
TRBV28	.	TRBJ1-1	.	ASRIPGHTNTEAF
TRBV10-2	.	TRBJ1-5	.	ASSESEVNQPQH
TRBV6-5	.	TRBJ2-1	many	ASSTFKRSSYNEQF
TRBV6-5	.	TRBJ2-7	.	ASTSHGGDYEQY
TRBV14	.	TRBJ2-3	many	ASSLLAADTQY
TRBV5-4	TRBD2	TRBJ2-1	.	ASSLTSGRAREQF
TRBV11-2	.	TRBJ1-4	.	ASSFEISEEKLF
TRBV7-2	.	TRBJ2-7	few	ASSLGTLTYEQY
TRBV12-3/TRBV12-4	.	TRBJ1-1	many	ASSLRGPSNTEAF
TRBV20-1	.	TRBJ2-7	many	SALYPVGKEEQY
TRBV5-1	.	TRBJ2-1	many	ASRRVRKTNEQF
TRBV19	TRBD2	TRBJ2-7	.	ASSTGLAGHYEQY
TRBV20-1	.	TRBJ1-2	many	SGAESDYGYT
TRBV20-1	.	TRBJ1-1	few	SANPSAVGSATEAF
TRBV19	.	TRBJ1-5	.	ASSIKGGNLNQPQH
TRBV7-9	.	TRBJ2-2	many	ASSLDFLFNTGELF
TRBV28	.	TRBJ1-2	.	ASRKSGGYT
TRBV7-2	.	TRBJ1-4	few	ASSLGGKLF
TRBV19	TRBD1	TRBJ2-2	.	ASSRTGGVNTGELF
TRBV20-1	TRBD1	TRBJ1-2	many	SAPEDRGGQGPLFYGYT
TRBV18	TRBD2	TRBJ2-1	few	ASSPDRGGAAYNEQF
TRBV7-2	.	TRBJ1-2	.	ASSLAPPNYGYT
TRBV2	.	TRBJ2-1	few	ASSRLGGTAWF
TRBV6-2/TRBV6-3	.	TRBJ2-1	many	ASSYATLAHNEQF
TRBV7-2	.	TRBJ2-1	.	ASSLAPSRNEQF
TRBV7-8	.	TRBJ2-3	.	ASSSHGDTQY
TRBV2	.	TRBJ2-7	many	ASSPDRREAYEQY
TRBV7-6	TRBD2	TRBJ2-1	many	ASSPGGGSYNEQF
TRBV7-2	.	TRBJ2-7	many	ASSLINGQTYEQY
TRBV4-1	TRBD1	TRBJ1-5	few	ASSEKGTTGTGMYSNQPQH
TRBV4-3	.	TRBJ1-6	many	ASSQDIGRGGNSPLH
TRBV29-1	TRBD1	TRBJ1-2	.	SQGTAGGYT
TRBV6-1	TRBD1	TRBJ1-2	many	ASSATVTGGGGYT
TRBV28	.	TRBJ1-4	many	ASSPSGGAQGEKLF
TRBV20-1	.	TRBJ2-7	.	SAGQRSYEQY
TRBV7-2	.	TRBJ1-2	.	ASSYSPNRSPRVGYT
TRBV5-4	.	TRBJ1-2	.	ASSLWSNYGYT
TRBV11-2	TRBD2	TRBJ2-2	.	ASSLRLAGVTGELF
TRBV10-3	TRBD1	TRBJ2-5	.	AISGTGEETQY